This T cell receptor beta chain appears in the sequencing data of a study of shared clonotypes between healthy human individuals. Germline V CDR1 and CDR2: WSHSY, SAAADI. The CDR3 length is 17 residues. V trimming: 2 bases; J trimming: 0 bases; junction bases outside the gene matches: 5. Details on this clone: What it recognizes is unknown.

Study-level results: Memory subsets generally showed smaller estimated richness than naive subsets did.

Some clones are missing from TCRdb's copy, which holds only in-frame ones; the method was immunoSEQ multiplex PCR. The sample yields nearly 750,000 clones, 72% seen once. The rearrangement links TRBV10-2 to TRBJ2-2, with 8 bases matching TRBD1. Sequenced material: memory CD4+ T cells sorted from blood. As to subset: CD45RA-negative fraction. The origin of this receptor is a woman between 25 and 40 years old in good health. The chain's CDR3 is CASSEPLTGANTGELFF. The CDR3 bases are TGCGCCAGCAGTGAGCCCCTGACAGGGGCGAACACCGGGGAGCTGTTTTTT.